Sequencing of this TCR beta chain was carried out in a study of blood T cell repertoires in COVID-19. Looking at the study overall: COVID-19 samples from acute and convalescent phases originated in the United States, Italy and Spain.

Original handling: Counts of nucleated cells, estimated from reference gene primer amplification, were obtained. Profiling relied on immunoSEQ multiplex PCR, and the TCRdb table lists in-frame clones only, not all of them. V, J and clone size were drawn from that table, and D and trimming were deduced from the DNA. This table has about 87,000 clones, around 85% appearing once. V lost 4 bases and J lost 4; bases outside the gene matches: 5. Germline V lookup: CDR1 LNHNV, CDR2 YYDKDF (reference sequence). The CDR3 contains 14 residues. The clonotype was recovered from a woman older than 75 with COVID-19, enrolled during active disease. The rearrangement joins TRBV15 to TRBJ2-7; TRBD1 agrees at 9 bases. The sample comprised peripheral blood. The CDR3 DNA sequence: TGTGCCACCAGCAAGGGACAGGGCTTATACGAGCAGTACTTC. Translating gives CATSKGQGLYEQYF.